These 26 T cell receptor beta chains were sequenced from one sample in a study of blood T cells in healthy people across ages. It was with a sample-barcoded 5' primer and a J-beta primer mix that a second PCR of about 7 to 12 cycles was run. TCRdb passed the 5' RACE reads through MiXCR, listing each CDR3 protein once. The top ten hold more than 3% of the sample, which has under 800,000 distinct CDR3 sequences, around 21% seen once. Sequenced input: blood. These receptors were collected from a man between 65 and 85 years old in good health.

CDR3 protein: CASSLFYTDTQYF. CDR3 sequence (DNA): TGTGCCAGCAGCTTATTTTACACAGATACGCAGTATTTT. The chain has TRBV7-3 and TRBJ2-3; D not certain. The length of the CDR3 is 13 residues. V was shortened by 2 bases and J by 2 bases, with 5 bases between the two germline ends. Germline values: CDR1 SGHTA, CDR2 FQGTGA.

The chain links TRBV2 to TRBJ2-3; 10 bases are shared with TRBD2. Germline lookup yields CDR1 SNHLY and CDR2 FYNNEI. This CDR3 is 15 amino acids long. V shed 6 bases and J 0 bases; nucleotides not matched to a gene: 3. CDR3 bases: TGTGCCAGCAGCGGGACTAGCGAGAGCACAGATACGCAGTATTTT. Its translation: CASSGTSESTDTQYF.

This clonotype has only a few counts. V is TRBV14 and J is TRBJ2-5, with D uncertain. The CDR3 runs to 15 residues. The germline CDR1 and CDR2 sequences are SGHDN and FVKESK. V lost 1 base and J 5 bases, leaving 14 bases between the germline ends. CDR3 nucleotides: TGTGCCAGCAGCCAAGGTGAAGGGTTGGGTGAGACCCAGTACTTC. Translation gives CASSQGEGLGETQYF. The full variable domain, with the rest looked up from reference TRBV14 and TRBJ2-5, is EAGVTQFPSHSVIEKGQTVTLRCDPISGHDNLYWYRRVMGKEIKFLLHFVKESKQDESGMPNNRFLAERTGGTYSTLKVQPAELEDSGVYFCASSQGEGLGETQYFGPGTRLLVL.

This clonotype showed up just once. V and J are TRBV11-2 and TRBJ2-4, with a weak D call TRBD2 (5 bases). This CDR3 contains 18 residues. The germline CDR1 and CDR2 sequences are SGHAT and FQNNGV. Deletions cut 1 base from V and 1 base from J, with 17 bases between. The CDR3 nucleotides are TGTGCCAGCAGCTTAGTTTCCCCGGGTAGCGCGGCCAAAAACATTCAGTACTTC. Encoded protein: CASSLVSPGSAAKNIQYF.

V and J are TRBV3-1 and TRBJ2-1, with a possible D match to TRBD2 (6 bases). V was pared by 0 bases and J by 15 bases, with 21 bases between. The germline gives CDR1 LGHDT, CDR2 YNNKEL (reference sequence). CDR3 length: 15 amino acids. The CDR3 bases are TGTGCCAGCAGCCAAGAGGGGAATAGCGGCACCACGTCGTTCTTC. This sequence encodes CASSQEGNSGTTSFF.

This clonotype was found a few times. V gene TRBV5-5 combines with J gene TRBJ1-1; D possibly corresponds to TRBD1 (5 bases). This CDR3 has 17 amino acids. V lost 6 bases to trimming and J lost 0 bases, with 21 bases between them. Per the germline V gene, CDR1 is SGHKS and CDR2 is YYEKEE (reference sequence). CDR3 protein: CASNLHERQNMNTEAFF. CDR3 DNA sequence: TGTGCCAGCAACCTCCACGAAAGACAGAACATGAACACTGAAGCTTTCTTT.

This clonotype was seen just once. This chain connects TRBV7-8 to TRBJ2-1; TRBD1 matches at 9 bases. The CDR3 sequence is 17 residues long. CDR1 is SGHVS, CDR2 FQNEAQ, per germline. V dropped 5 bases and J dropped 4; count of bases not matched to a gene: 12. DNA for the CDR3: TGTGCCAGCAGCCTCCTGGGTGGAGGGACAGGGTACAATGAGCAGTTCTTC. This translates into CASSLLGGGTGYNEQFF.

CDR3 bases: TGTGCCAGCAGTGATCCAGCTCCAGACACCGGGGAGCTGTTTTTT. This codes for CASSDPAPDTGELFF. The chain employs TRBV6-2 or TRBV6-3 and TRBJ2-2; D gene uncertain. Germline CDR1 MNHEY, CDR2 SVGEGT. Trimming shortened V by 5 bases and J by 3 bases, and 13 bases separated the two germline ends. This CDR3 spans 15 amino acids.

Many counts were recorded for this clonotype. The chain combines TRBV12-3 or TRBV12-4 with TRBJ2-1; 9 bases are shared with TRBD1. This CDR3 region has 14 residues. Trimming removed 5 bases from V and 6 bases from J; junction bases left unmatched: 5. The CDR3 is CASSAPGQGNEQFF. Written as DNA, the CDR3 is TGTGCCAGCAGTGCACCGGGACAGGGCAATGAGCAGTTCTTC.

The rearrangement uses TRBV9 and TRBJ2-1; D call uncertain. The V end was cut by 1 base, the J end by 4 bases, with 6 bases between. The germline CDR1 and CDR2 sequences are SGDLS and YYNGEE. The CDR3 sequence is 13 residues long. CDR3 amino acids: CASSVRAYNEQFF. The CDR3 region has the DNA TGTGCCAGCAGCGTAAGGGCGTACAATGAGCAGTTCTTC.

In its sample, this clonotype was seen a few times. The chain is built from TRBV6-5 and TRBJ1-4, with unresolved D. This CDR3 comprises 14 residues. Germline assignment: CDR1 MNHEY and CDR2 SVGAGI. V lost 6 bases and J lost 4, with 12 bases in between. The CDR3, as DNA: TGTGCCAGCAGCCGGGCCCCGAATAATGAAAAACTGTTTTTT. This translates into CASSRAPNNEKLFF.

The chain is built from TRBV29-1 and TRBJ2-2; 10 bases agree with TRBD2. This CDR3 contains 12 residues. Germline-derived CDR1 and CDR2 are SQVTM and ANQGSEA. Unmatched junction bases numbered 3, after V lost 7 bases and J lost 7 bases. In DNA form, the CDR3 reads TGCAGCGCAGGACTAGCGGACGGGGAGCTGTTTTTT. Its translation: CSAGLADGELFF.

The chain has TRBV4-3 and TRBJ1-2, with D uncertain. The CDR3 spans 17 residues. Trimming removed 0 bases at V and 2 bases at J, with 16 bases between. Germline assignment: CDR1 LGHNA and CDR2 YSLEER. The CDR3 loop is CASSQDGVHGVNYGYTF. The CDR3 coding sequence is TGCGCCAGCAGCCAAGATGGAGTGCACGGGGTAAACTATGGCTACACCTTC.

V usage is TRBV19 and J usage is TRBJ2-5; no definite D call. From germline, CDR1 is LNHDA and CDR2 SQIVND (reference sequence). V was clipped by 6 bases and J by 5 bases, with 19 bases between them. CDR3 length: 15 amino acids. CDR3 DNA sequence: TGTGCCAGTAGCAAAGATGCGGCAATTTTGGAGACCCAGTACTTC. The encoded protein is CASSKDAAILETQYF.

This chain links TRBV20-1 with TRBJ2-5, with a tentative D call TRBD1 (6 bases). V was pared by 1 base and J by 4 bases, with 19 bases between. This CDR3 region has 16 residues. Germline V CDR1 and CDR2: DFQATT, SNEGSKA (reference sequence). The chain's CDR3 is CSARGLTGLPGETQYF. In DNA, the CDR3 is TGCAGTGCTAGAGGTCTGACAGGACTCCCGGGAGAGACCCAGTACTTC.

This clonotype came up once. The chain employs TRBV10-3 and TRBJ1-2; a possible D gene is TRBD1 (6 bases). This CDR3 contains 13 residues. Between the trimmed V and J ends, which lost 6 bases and 6 bases, there was a span of 14 bases. CDR1 is ENHRY and CDR2 is SYGVKD in the germline V gene. CDR3 sequence (DNA): TGTGCCATCAGCTCCGGGACACAGGATGGCTACACCTTC. Translating gives CAISSGTQDGYTF.

The table lists this clonotype with a few counts. The chain recombines TRBV7-9 with TRBJ2-5; 8 bases are a match to TRBD1. The assigned J gene may be wrong: the sequence end matches TRBJ2-7 better. CDR1 is SEHNR, CDR2 FQNEAQ, per germline (reference sequence). CDR3 length equals 15 residues. CDR3 region: CASSKTRDRSYEQYF. The DNA of the CDR3 is TGTGCCAGCAGCAAAACCCGGGACAGGTCGTACGAGCAGTACTTC.

This clonotype was picked up a small number of times. V is TRBV27 and J is TRBJ2-5; 11 nucleotides agree with TRBD2. The germline CDR1 and CDR2 sequences are MNHEY and SMNVEV (reference sequence). V dropped 4 bases and J dropped 5; count of bases not matched to a gene: 9. This CDR3 has 16 amino acids. The CDR3 coding sequence is TGTGCCAGCAGTTCCAAAACTAGCGGGAGAAAGGAGACCCAGTACTTC. It translates to CASSSKTSGRKETQYF.

The chain joins TRBV5-1 to TRBJ2-5, with D hard to call. Trimming shortened V by 2 bases and J by 4 bases, and 12 bases separated the two germline ends. Germline V gene lookup returns CDR1 SGHRS and CDR2 YFSETQ. The CDR3 is made up of 14 amino acids. For the CDR3, the DNA is TGCGCCAGCAGCTTCGTTCCAACGGGAGAGACCCAGTACTTC. Protein: CASSFVPTGETQYF.

This clonotype has only a few counts. The J gene is TRBJ2-1, the V gene TRBV7-9, with 9 bases identical to TRBD1. V was pared by 4 bases and J by 1 base, with 5 bases of the junction left unmatched. The CDR3 has 16 residues. CDR1 and CDR2 from the germline V gene are SEHNR and FQNEAQ (reference sequence). DNA of the CDR3: TGTGCCAGCAGCTCCGGACAGGGGTCATCCTACAATGAGCAGTTCTTC. Translating it yields CASSSGQGSSYNEQFF.

This clonotype was picked up a small number of times. The chain has TRBV29-1 and TRBJ1-4, with D unresolved. The CDR3 length is 12 residues. Trimming removed 6 bases at V and 1 base at J, with 6 bases between. Germline V lookup: CDR1 SQVTM, CDR2 ANQGSEA. The CDR3 bases are TGCAGCGTCCTGGGAACTAATGAAAAACTGTTTTTT. Protein sequence: CSVLGTNEKLFF.

This clonotype occurred a few times. The V and J genes are TRBV7-2 and TRBJ2-5, with 10 bases matching TRBD1. The CDR3 is made up of 15 amino acids. The ends lost 5 bases at V and 5 bases at J; junction bases unmatched: 8. The germline gives CDR1 SGHTA, CDR2 FQGNSA. The CDR3 DNA is TGTGCCAGCAGCCTCGGGGGACAGGGGAGGGAGACCCAGTACTTC. Translation gives CASSLGGQGRETQYF.

The table lists this clonotype with a few counts. Mismatch with germline at one junction end may stem from a read error. The chain uses TRBV7-7 and TRBJ2-3; TRBD2 agrees at 14 bases. The CDR3 consists of 16 residues. CDR1 is SSHAT, CDR2 FNYEAQ, per germline (reference sequence). CDR3 in amino acids: CASSPGLAGGRDTQYF. The CDR3, as DNA: TGTGCTAGCAGCCCTGGACTAGCGGGAGGCCGCGATACGCAGTATTTT.

The chain uses TRBV20-1 and TRBJ2-5; 8 positions match TRBD2. The V gene end was trimmed by 0 bases and the J gene end by 6 bases; junction bases not matched to a gene: 6. Looked up from germline, CDR1 is DFQATT and CDR2 is SNEGSKA (reference sequence). The length of the CDR3 is 14 residues. CDR3: CSARDASGLKTQYF. CDR3 sequence (DNA): TGCAGTGCTAGAGATGCTAGCGGGTTAAAGACCCAGTACTTC.

J is TRBJ2-5 and V is TRBV9, with TRBD2 matching 10 bases. V lost 3 bases to trimming and J lost 4 bases; unmatched junction nucleotides: 6. Per the germline V gene, CDR1 is SGDLS and CDR2 is YYNGEE. There are 15 residues in the CDR3. In nucleotides, the CDR3 is TGTGCCAGCAGCGGAGCGGGAGGGCCCGGAGAGACCCAGTACTTC. It is translated as CASSGAGGPGETQYF.

The gene calls are TRBV5-1 and TRBJ2-1, with 9 bases matching TRBD1. CDR3 length: 15 residues. V was pared by 4 bases and J by 6 bases, with 8 bases of the junction left unmatched. The germline CDR1 and CDR2 sequences are SGHRS and YFSETQ. In DNA, the CDR3 is TGCGCCAGCAGCCCAAGGACAGGGGCGTTCAATGAGCAGTTCTTC. This translates into CASSPRTGAFNEQFF. The whole variable domain, filled in from reference TRBV5-1 and TRBJ2-1, reads KAGVTQTPRYLIKTRGQQVTLSCSPISGHRSVSWYQQTPGQGLQFLFEYFSETQRNKGNFPGRFSGRQFSNSRSEMNVSTLELGDSALYLCASSPRTGAFNEQFFGPGTRLTVL.